These T cell receptor beta chains were read from a single sample in a study of CXCR3-negative and CXCR3-positive naive CD8 T cells. No DNA is given; TCRdb re-called the 5' RACE reads and lists each CDR3 protein once. The listing records about 150,000 distinct CDR3 sequences. Sequencing input: naive CXCR3+ CD8+ T cells from blood. The receptors stem from a human donor in good health. Some clones in this sample may be carry-over from other donors' samples. The CDR3 runs from the conserved cysteine through the conserved F or W.

v_gene: TRBV6-6; j_gene: TRBJ2-5; CDR3aa: CASNANRGETQYF
v_gene: TRBV29-1; j_gene: TRBJ2-7; CDR3aa: CSARTGTYEQYF
v_gene: TRBV12-3/TRBV12-4; j_gene: TRBJ2-7; CDR3aa: CASSLYGRDAYF
v_gene: TRBV10-3; j_gene: TRBJ2-2; CDR3aa: CAITPAANTGELFF
v_gene: TRBV7-2; j_gene: TRBJ2-7; CDR3aa: CASSLTRGGDPYEQYF
v_gene: TRBV9; j_gene: TRBJ2-6; CDR3aa: CASSPASLPHSGANVLTF
v_gene: TRBV11-2; j_gene: TRBJ1-2; CDR3aa: CGSSLDKGHYGYTF
v_gene: TRBV28; j_gene: TRBJ1-6; CDR3aa: CASSLPGSSYNSPLHF
v_gene: TRBV9; j_gene: TRBJ1-1; CDR3aa: CASSSRTGGDFTEAFF
v_gene: TRBV3-1; j_gene: TRBJ2-5; CDR3aa: CASSQVGQNFGETQYF
v_gene: TRBV7-8; j_gene: TRBJ2-7; CDR3aa: CASSDSRDTPSYEQYF
v_gene: TRBV5-5; j_gene: TRBJ2-2; CDR3aa: CASSLGQGQLAGELFF
v_gene: TRBV2; j_gene: TRBJ2-1; CDR3aa: CASSDVGGLNEQFF
v_gene: TRBV12-3/TRBV12-4; j_gene: TRBJ2-1; CDR3aa: CASSFAGLASNEQFF
v_gene: TRBV6-2/TRBV6-3; j_gene: TRBJ2-1; CDR3aa: CASSYILAAYNEQFF
v_gene: TRBV7-9; j_gene: TRBJ1-6; CDR3aa: CASSEGQGISPLHF
v_gene: TRBV5-1; j_gene: TRBJ2-1; CDR3aa: CASSPRDRGLFEQFF
v_gene: TRBV20-1; j_gene: TRBJ1-1; CDR3aa: CSASPPGRTTETFF
v_gene: TRBV20-1; j_gene: TRBJ2-7; CDR3aa: CSARVLGGVAYEQYF
v_gene: TRBV29-1; j_gene: TRBJ2-1; CDR3aa: CSVEMDTYNEQFF
v_gene: TRBV7-8; j_gene: TRBJ2-3; CDR3aa: CASSFSGRAWGDTQYF
v_gene: TRBV7-9; j_gene: TRBJ2-7; CDR3aa: CASSPGHPYEQYF
v_gene: TRBV4-1; j_gene: TRBJ2-5; CDR3aa: CASSQDFERRYQETQYF
v_gene: TRBV6-2/TRBV6-3; j_gene: TRBJ1-1; CDR3aa: CASSYSVLENTEAFF
v_gene: TRBV27; j_gene: TRBJ2-7; CDR3aa: CASSLSPSGVDEQYF
v_gene: TRBV28; j_gene: TRBJ2-2; CDR3aa: CATLDRNTGELFF
v_gene: TRBV10-1; j_gene: TRBJ1-1; CDR3aa: CASSEQGANTEAFF
v_gene: TRBV28; j_gene: TRBJ1-2; CDR3aa: CASSGQGSWNGYTF
v_gene: TRBV5-1; j_gene: TRBJ2-1; CDR3aa: CASSWDSATGSYNEQFF
v_gene: TRBV13; j_gene: TRBJ2-7; CDR3aa: CASSLGKSGYEQYF
v_gene: TRBV29-1; j_gene: TRBJ1-2; CDR3aa: CSVENNRELYGYAF
v_gene: TRBV2; j_gene: TRBJ2-1; CDR3aa: CASSESGRSSYNEQFF
v_gene: TRBV7-9; j_gene: TRBJ1-1; CDR3aa: CASSFPEALPMNTEAFF
v_gene: TRBV5-1; j_gene: TRBJ2-2; CDR3aa: CASSLEGTPGELFF
v_gene: TRBV19; j_gene: TRBJ2-2; CDR3aa: CASSELAGTYTGELFF
v_gene: TRBV12-3/TRBV12-4; j_gene: TRBJ2-5; CDR3aa: CASSSGGGRQETQYF
v_gene: TRBV4-1; j_gene: TRBJ2-1; CDR3aa: CASSQVISGNNEQFF
v_gene: TRBV5-6; j_gene: TRBJ1-1; CDR3aa: CASSTVGANTEAFF
v_gene: TRBV29-1; j_gene: TRBJ2-7; CDR3aa: CSGQGVHEQYF
v_gene: TRBV29-1; j_gene: TRBJ2-1; CDR3aa: CSGGQGANEQFF
v_gene: TRBV20-1; j_gene: TRBJ2-1; CDR3aa: CSAIPLLAGGNEQFF
v_gene: TRBV28; j_gene: TRBJ2-3; CDR3aa: CASSLLISSTDTQYF
v_gene: TRBV7-9; j_gene: TRBJ1-6; CDR3aa: CASSLLEGAGNSPLHF
v_gene: TRBV12-5; j_gene: TRBJ2-1; CDR3aa: CASGLEMYNEQFF
v_gene: TRBV6-5; j_gene: TRBJ1-2; CDR3aa: CASSYTPGSTNYGYTF
v_gene: TRBV20-1; j_gene: TRBJ2-5; CDR3aa: CSAREDLAGVTETQYF
v_gene: TRBV12-3/TRBV12-4; j_gene: TRBJ1-1; CDR3aa: CASSPITPPDSEAFF
v_gene: TRBV27; j_gene: TRBJ2-1; CDR3aa: CASGRGLPSYNEQFF
v_gene: TRBV19; j_gene: TRBJ2-7; CDR3aa: CASSMGFEYEQYF
v_gene: TRBV4-1; j_gene: TRBJ1-1; CDR3aa: CASSQVITGTHVDTEAFF
v_gene: TRBV7-3; j_gene: TRBJ2-1; CDR3aa: CASSETGPRGNEQFF
v_gene: TRBV5-1; j_gene: TRBJ2-7; CDR3aa: CASSTMTGQVSYEQYF